This T cell receptor (beta chain) was sequenced in a study of blood T cell repertoires in COVID-19. Study in general: Italy, Spain and the United States were the sources of the convalescent and acute COVID-19 samples. In each case, the material was cDNA or gDNA derived from T cells, B-cell-depleted T cells, or PBMCs.

In the study's own analysis: Estimated nucleated cell counts came from reference gene primer amplification. Clones were read by immunoSEQ multiplex PCR, and TCRdb kept only the in-frame ones, dropping some. Clonal size and the V and J genes are those of that table, whereas D and trimming came from the DNA. The table records some 77,000 clones, around 90% of them present only once. Sequencing was done on a sample of peripheral blood. This clonotype originated in a woman aged 80 or older with active or convalescent COVID-19.

In DNA form, the CDR3 reads TGTGCCAGCAGTCGGGACAGGGGGAGCGAGCAGTACTTC. It encodes CASSRDRGSEQYF. J is TRBJ2-7 and V is TRBV12-3 or TRBV12-4, with TRBD1 matching 11 bases. Trimming took 5 bases from V and 6 from J; bases not matched to a gene: 3. The CDR3 is 13 residues long.